This is a list of T cell receptor beta chains from one sample in a study of tumor-infiltrating lymphocytes in primary liver carcinoma. TCRdb processed the multiplex PCR reads anew with MiXCR; each CDR3 protein has one entry. The data hold about 99,000 distinct CDR3 sequences, with roughly 69% observed a single time. The sample consisted of liver tumor tissue from sampling region 5. The receptor source for this set is a woman in her sixties or seventies with primary liver carcinoma and hepatitis B virus infection. CDR3s include the opening cysteine and the closing phenylalanine or tryptophan. A D gene is named only where the DNA matches it firmly. Clone size is shown for a subset of rows, as once, few, many or a class of expanded clone.

V gene	CDR3 length	D gene	clone size	J gene	CDR3 protein	CDR3 DNA
TRBV11-1	15	-	-	TRBJ2-7	CASSPRTAGLRVQHF	TGTGCCAGCAGCCCTCGGACAGCAGGACTACGCGTGCAGCATTTC
TRBV11-2	16	TRBD1	-	TRBJ2-4	CTSSSAGTGVQNIQYF	TGTACCAGCAGCTCCGCCGGGACAGGTGTTCAAAACATTCAGTACTTC
TRBV2	13	-	-	TRBJ1-5	CASSALGNQPQHF	TGTGCCAGCAGTGCACTGGGAAATCAGCCCCAGCATTTT
TRBV6-1	15	-	-	TRBJ1-3	CASSEAGDCSGTIYF	TGTGCTAGCAGTGAAGCGGGGGACTGCTCTGGAACCATATATTTT
TRBV5-1	14	-	many	TRBJ1-5	CASSTGGAGQPQHF	TGCGCCAGCAGCACCGGGGGCGCGGGTCAGCCCCAGCATTTT
TRBV2	14	-	-	TRBJ1-4	CASLREAFAEKLFF	TGTGCCAGCCTTCGGGAGGCCTTTGCTGAAAAACTGTTTTTT
TRBV5-4	14	-	-	TRBJ2-3	CASSPPRETDTQYF	TGTGCCAGCAGCCCCCCGCGGGAAACGGATACGCAGTACTTT
TRBV12-3/TRBV12-4	14	-	many	TRBJ1-1	CASSLHQGRPEAFF	TGTGCCAGCAGTCTCCACCAGGGGCGGCCTGAAGCTTTCTTT
TRBV7-9	15	-	-	TRBJ1-2	CASSQVTGGAYGYTF	TGTGCCAGCAGCCAAGTGACGGGGGGCGCCTATGGCTACACCTTC
TRBV11-2	17	-	-	TRBJ1-1	CVNSSRPTRGANTEVFF	TGTGTCAACAGCTCCCGACCGACGCGGGGGGCGAACACTGAAGTTTTCTTT
TRBV28	14	-	-	TRBJ1-2	CASSLLNKKYGYTF	TGTGCCAGCAGTTTACTCAACAAGAAGTATGGCTATACCTTC
TRBV14	13	-	-	TRBJ2-1	CASSLETWDEQFF	TGTGCCAGCAGCCTAGAGACCTGGGATGAGCAGTTCTTC
TRBV5-1	16	TRBD2	-	TRBJ2-5	CASSSGLARYGETQRF	TGCGCCAGCAGCTCAGGACTAGCGAGATACGGTGAGACCCAGCGCTTC
TRBV6-4	15	-	once	TRBJ2-1	CASARTAGVNNEQFF	TGTGCCAGCGCGCGAACAGCAGGGGTCAACAATGAGCAGTTCTTC
TRBV12-3/TRBV12-4	13	TRBD1	-	TRBJ1-1	CTSSLGQGAMAFF	TGTACCAGTAGTTTAGGACAGGGGGCGATGGCTTTCTTT
TRBV6-7	21	TRBD2	-	TRBJ2-1	CASSYSIGETSGASPYNEQFF	TGTGCCAGCAGTTATTCGATAGGAGAGACTAGCGGGGCCAGCCCCTACAATGAGCAGTTCTTC
TRBV29-1	17	-	-	TRBJ1-2	CSVGGGTGISRGDGYTF	TGCAGCGTTGGGGGGGGTACTGGGATCAGCCGGGGGGATGGCTACACCTTC
TRBV28	12	-	once	TRBJ2-7	CASNLPSNEQYF	TGTGCCAGCAACCTCCCCTCGAACGAGCAGTACTTC
TRBV6-1	13	-	-	TRBJ1-1	CASSEGEDTETFF	TGTGCCAGCAGTGAAGGTGAGGACACTGAAACTTTCTTT
TRBV6-5	14	-	-	TRBJ1-1	CVSSYSGGDTEAFF	TGTGTCAGCAGTTACTCGGGGGGAGACACTGAAGCTTTCTTT
TRBV20-1	13	-	-	TRBJ2-2	CSASDSHTGELLF	TGCAGTGCTTCCGACAGCCACACCGGGGAGCTGCTTTTT
TRBV11-2	15	-	-	TRBJ1-4	CASSYRDLGGEKLFF	TGTGCCAGCAGCTACCGCGATTTGGGTGGGGAAAAACTGTTTTTT
TRBV11-3	16	TRBD1	medium-sized	TRBJ2-1	CASSLAVIQGAFEQFF	TGTGCCAGCAGCTTAGCCGTCATACAGGGGGCTTTTGAGCAGTTCTTC
TRBV6-5	13	-	-	TRBJ1-2	CAVSTGRHYNYTF	TGTGCCGTTTCTACAGGGCGACACTATAACTACACCTTC
TRBV24-1	17	TRBD1	few	TRBJ1-2	CATSGNNPGQGINGYTF	TGTGCCACCAGCGGAAATAATCCGGGACAGGGGATAAATGGCTACACCTTC
TRBV9	15	-	-	TRBJ1-1	CASSVEGAAITEAFF	TGTGCCAGCAGCGTAGAAGGGGCTGCGATTACTGAAGCTTTCTTT
TRBV11-2	11	-	-	TRBJ2-3	CVSSRTDTQYF	TGTGTAAGCAGCCGCACAGATACGCAGTATTTT
TRBV30	11	-	many	TRBJ2-7	CAWSRGIEQYF	TGTGCCTGGAGTCGCGGAATCGAGCAGTACTTC
TRBV12-3/TRBV12-4	16	-	many	TRBJ2-7	CASSQHLRTGGDEQYF	TGTGCCAGCAGTCAACACCTTCGGACAGGAGGGGACGAGCAGTACTTC
TRBV11-2	15	TRBD2	few	TRBJ2-2	CASSSTSGISGELFF	TGTGCCAGCAGTTCGACTAGCGGCATTAGCGGGGAGCTGTTTTTT
TRBV4-1	16	TRBD1	-	TRBJ2-5	CASIQGDRGNQETQYF	TGCGCCAGCATCCAAGGAGACAGGGGGAACCAAGAGACGCAGTACTTC
TRBV5-1	18	TRBD2	few	TRBJ2-1	CASSLGSGRLGTYNEQFF	TGCGCCAGCAGCTTGGGTAGCGGGAGGCTCGGTACCTACAATGAGCAGTTCTTC
TRBV30	15	TRBD2	many	TRBJ2-3	CAWQPGLARADTQYF	TGTGCCTGGCAACCGGGACTAGCACGCGCAGATACGCAGTATTTT
TRBV9	14	-	few	TRBJ1-2	CASTLQQVGYGYTF	TGTGCCAGCACCCTACAACAGGTTGGCTATGGCTACACCTTC
TRBV5-1	14	-	few	TRBJ1-5	CASSLAPGDQPQHF	TGCGCCAGCAGCTTGGCCCCTGGGGATCAGCCCCAGCATTTT
TRBV4-2	16	TRBD2	-	TRBJ2-2	CANSQGLAEGSGELFF	TGTGCCAACAGCCAAGGACTAGCGGAGGGGAGCGGGGAGCTCTTTTTT
TRBV6-2/TRBV6-3	16	TRBD2	-	TRBJ2-5	CTSSYRSGRAGETQYF	TGTACCAGCAGTTACAGGAGCGGGAGGGCCGGAGAGACCCAGTACTTT
TRBV6-5	15	-	-	TRBJ1-2	CASCRTQTGGTGYTF	TGTGCCAGCTGCCGTACTCAGACGGGGGGCACTGGCTACACCTTC
TRBV30	13	-	-	TRBJ2-5	CALSGITRETQYF	TGTGCGTTGAGTGGGATTACCCGGGAGACCCAGTACTTC
TRBV5-5	16	TRBD2	-	TRBJ2-3	CAISLGVAGAADTQYF	TGTGCCATCAGCTTGGGCGTTGCGGGAGCGGCCGATACGCAGTATTTT
TRBV6-5	15	-	once	TRBJ1-1	CASGYSGRGGTEAFF	TGTGCCAGTGGTTACTCGGGTAGGGGAGGGACTGAAGCTTTCTTT
TRBV6-1	15	TRBD2	-	TRBJ2-4	CTSSEVGGSLNIQYF	TGTACCAGCAGTGAAGTCGGCGGGAGCTTGAACATTCAGTATTTC
TRBV5-4	16	-	-	TRBJ2-7	CASSSPGSWRAYEQYF	TGTGCCAGCAGCTCACCTGGTAGCTGGAGGGCGTACGAGCAGTACTTC
TRBV7-9	12	-	-	TRBJ1-6	CASSLEGSPPHF	TGTGCCAGCAGCTTAGAAGGGTCACCCCCCCACTTT
TRBV11-2	15	TRBD1	-	TRBJ1-2	CASSSAGQGYYSYTF	TGTGCCAGCAGCTCAGCCGGACAGGGTTACTATAGCTACACCTTC
TRBV11-2	19	TRBD1	-	TRBJ1-3	CASSSRPDRGAYSGNIIYF	TGTGCCAGTAGCTCGCGCCCGGACAGGGGAGCGTACTCTGGAAACATCATATATTTT
TRBV12-3/TRBV12-4	15	-	-	TRBJ2-7	CASSLIRQVNYEQYF	TGCGCCAGCAGTTTAATTCGACAGGTCAACTACGAGCAGTACTTC
TRBV7-8	18	TRBD2	many	TRBJ2-2	CASSLRGLAGGLGGELFF	TGTGCCAGCAGCTTACGGGGGCTAGCGGGAGGGCTCGGCGGGGAGCTGTTTTTT
TRBV6-5	17	TRBD1	-	TRBJ1-2	CATKSRQGRGSNYGYTF	TGTGCCACCAAATCCCGACAGGGGAGAGGGTCTAACTATGGTTACACCTTC
TRBV5-5	15	-	-	TRBJ2-5	CDSSFTDRAPGTQYF	TGTGACAGCAGCTTCACTGACAGGGCCCCCGGGACTCAGTACTTC
TRBV6-1	15	-	-	TRBJ2-7	CASTKGDLGTYEQYF	TGTGCCAGCACTAAGGGGGACTTAGGTACTTACGAGCAGTACTTC
TRBV12-3/TRBV12-4	17	-	-	TRBJ1-2	CASTSDLTTGYNYGYTF	TGTGCCAGTACCTCGGACTTGACTACAGGGTACAACTATGGCTACACCTTC
TRBV6-6	16	TRBD2	many	TRBJ2-7	CASSSGGTSGSYEQYF	TGTGCCAGCAGTTCCGGCGGGACTAGCGGGAGTTACGAGCAGTACTTC
TRBV11-2	16	TRBD2	-	TRBJ2-7	CGNSYGGRTSGSEQYF	TGTGGCAACAGCTACGGCGGGAGGACCTCGGGAAGCGAGCAATACTTC
TRBV11-2	15	TRBD2	-	TRBJ2-2	CASSHRTSGSGELFF	TGTGCCAGCAGCCACAGGACTAGCGGATCCGGGGAGCTGTTTTTT
TRBV29-1	17	TRBD2	many	TRBJ2-3	CSVEGWLAGSNTDTQYF	TGCAGCGTTGAAGGTTGGCTAGCGGGAAGCAACACAGATACGCAGTATTTT